Listed below are T cell receptor beta chains from one sample, sequenced in a study of beta chain features in type 1 diabetes. The repertoire was sequenced with immunoSEQ multiplex PCR; TCRdb's copy has only in-frame clones and lacks some. This table has hundreds of thousands of clones, 13% appearing once. The sample consisted of naive CD4+ T cells from blood. These receptors came from a young man with type 1 diabetes. The conserved cysteine and the conserved F or W are not part of the CDR3 here.

>TRBJ1-3|TRBV30
AWSSGQPGNTIY
>TRBJ1-6|TRBV7-9
ASSLVGEDSPLH
>TRBJ2-5|TRBV6-6
ASSYPTSGAQETQY
>TRBJ2-5|TRBV11-2
ASRNPGQQETQY
>TRBJ1-2|TRBV6-4
ASSDSWSKAGYT
>TRBJ2-7|TRBV30
AWSVTGGEYEQY
>TRBJ2-1|TRBV20-1
SAEWIEQF
>TRBJ1-2|TRBV28
ASSPPGGGYGYT
>TRBJ2-3|TRBV11-3
ASSAGTGGLTDTQY
>TRBJ2-2|TRBV7-9
ASSLARGNTGELF